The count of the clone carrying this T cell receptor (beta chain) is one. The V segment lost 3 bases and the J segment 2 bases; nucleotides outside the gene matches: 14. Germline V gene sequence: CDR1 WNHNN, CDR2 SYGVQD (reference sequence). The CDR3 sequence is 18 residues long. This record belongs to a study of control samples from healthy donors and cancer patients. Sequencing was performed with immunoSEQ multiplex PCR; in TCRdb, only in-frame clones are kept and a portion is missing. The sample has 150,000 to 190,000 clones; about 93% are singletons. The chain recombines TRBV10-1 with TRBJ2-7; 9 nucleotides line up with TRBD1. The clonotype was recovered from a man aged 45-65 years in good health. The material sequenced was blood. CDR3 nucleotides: TGCGCCAGCAGTGATCCCCATGGGGGGACAGGGAGCCCCTACGAGCAGTACTTC. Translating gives CASSDPHGGTGSPYEQYF.